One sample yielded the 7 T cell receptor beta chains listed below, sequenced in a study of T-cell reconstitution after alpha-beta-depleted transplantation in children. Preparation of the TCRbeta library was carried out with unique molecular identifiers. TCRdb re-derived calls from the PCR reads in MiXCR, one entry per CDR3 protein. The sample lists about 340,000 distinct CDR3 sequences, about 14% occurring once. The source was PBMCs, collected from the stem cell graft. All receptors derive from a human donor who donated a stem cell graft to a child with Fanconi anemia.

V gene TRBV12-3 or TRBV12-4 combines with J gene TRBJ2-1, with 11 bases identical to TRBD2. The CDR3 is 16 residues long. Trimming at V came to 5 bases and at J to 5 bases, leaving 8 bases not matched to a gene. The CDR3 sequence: CASSGATTSGDNEQFF. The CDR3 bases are TGTGCCAGCAGTGGGGCCACGACTAGCGGGGACAATGAGCAGTTCTTC.

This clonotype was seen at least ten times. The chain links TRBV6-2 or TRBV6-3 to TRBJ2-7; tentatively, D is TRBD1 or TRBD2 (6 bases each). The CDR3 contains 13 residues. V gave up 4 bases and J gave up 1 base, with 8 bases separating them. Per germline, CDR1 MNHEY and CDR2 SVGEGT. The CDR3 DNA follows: TGTGCCAGCAGTTGGGGGGCGTCCTACGAGCAGTACTTC. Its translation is CASSWGASYEQYF.

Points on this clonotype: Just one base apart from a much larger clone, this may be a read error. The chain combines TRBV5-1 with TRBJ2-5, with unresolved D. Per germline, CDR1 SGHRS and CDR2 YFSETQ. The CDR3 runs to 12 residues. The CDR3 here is CASSLGVETQHF. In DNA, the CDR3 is TGCGCCAGCAGCTTGGGAGTAGAGACCCAGCACTTC.

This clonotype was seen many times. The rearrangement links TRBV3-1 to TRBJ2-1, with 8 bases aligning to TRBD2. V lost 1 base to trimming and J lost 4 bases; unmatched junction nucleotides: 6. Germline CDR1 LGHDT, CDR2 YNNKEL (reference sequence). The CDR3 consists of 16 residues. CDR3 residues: CASSQASGGAYNEQFF. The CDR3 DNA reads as TGTGCCAGCAGCCAAGCCAGCGGGGGCGCATACAATGAGCAGTTCTTC.

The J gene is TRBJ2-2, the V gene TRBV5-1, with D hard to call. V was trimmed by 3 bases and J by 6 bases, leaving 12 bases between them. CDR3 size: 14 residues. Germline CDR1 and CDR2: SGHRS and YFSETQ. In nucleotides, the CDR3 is TGCGCCAGCAGCTCCCTTTATGTCCCCGGGGAGCTGTTTTTT. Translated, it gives CASSSLYVPGELFF.

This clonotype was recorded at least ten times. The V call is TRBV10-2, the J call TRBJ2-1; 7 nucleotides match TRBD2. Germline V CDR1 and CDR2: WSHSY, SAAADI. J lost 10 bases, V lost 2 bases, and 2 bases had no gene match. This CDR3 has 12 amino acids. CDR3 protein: CASSETGGEQFF. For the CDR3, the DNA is TGCGCCAGCAGTGAGACCGGGGGGGAGCAGTTCTTC.

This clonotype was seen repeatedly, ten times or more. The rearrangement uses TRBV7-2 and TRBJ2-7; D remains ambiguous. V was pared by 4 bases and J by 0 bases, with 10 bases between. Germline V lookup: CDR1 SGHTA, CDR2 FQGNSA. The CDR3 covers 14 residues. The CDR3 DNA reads TGTGCCAGCAGCTCTTCACCCCACTCCTACGAGCAGTACTTC. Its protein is CASSSSPHSYEQYF. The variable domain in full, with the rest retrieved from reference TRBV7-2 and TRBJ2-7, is GAGVSQSPSNKVTEKGKDVELRCDPISGHTALYWYRQSLGQGLEFLIYFQGNSAPDKSGLPSDRFSAERTGGSVSTLTIQRTQQEDSAVYLCASSSSPHSYEQYFGPGTRLTVT.